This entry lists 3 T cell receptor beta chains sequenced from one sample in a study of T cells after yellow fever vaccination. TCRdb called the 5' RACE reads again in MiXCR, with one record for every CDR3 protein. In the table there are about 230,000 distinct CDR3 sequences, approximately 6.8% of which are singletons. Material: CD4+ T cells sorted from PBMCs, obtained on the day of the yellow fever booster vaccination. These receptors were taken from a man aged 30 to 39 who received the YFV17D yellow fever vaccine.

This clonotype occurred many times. The CDR3 DNA reads as TGTGCCAGCAGCCTCGATCCGGGATCAGGAGAGCAGTTCTTC. Protein: CASSLDPGSGEQFF. The gene calls are TRBV11-1 and TRBJ2-1, with D perhaps TRBD2 (5 bases). The CDR3 is made up of 14 amino acids. V was trimmed by 5 bases and J by 10 bases, leaving 18 bases between them. In germline, CDR1 is SGHAT, CDR2 FQDESV (reference sequence).

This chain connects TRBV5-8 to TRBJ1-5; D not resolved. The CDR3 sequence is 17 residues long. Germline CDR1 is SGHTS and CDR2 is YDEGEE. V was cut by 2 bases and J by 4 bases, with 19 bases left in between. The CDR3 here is CASSFLPPKGWNQPQHF. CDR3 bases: TGTGCCAGCAGCTTTTTGCCGCCAAAGGGTTGGAATCAGCCCCAGCATTTT.

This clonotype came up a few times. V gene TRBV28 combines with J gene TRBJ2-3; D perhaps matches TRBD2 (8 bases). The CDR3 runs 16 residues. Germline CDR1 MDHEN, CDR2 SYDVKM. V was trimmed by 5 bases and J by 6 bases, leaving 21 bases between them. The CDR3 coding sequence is TGTGCCAGCAGTACAGGGGCGGCCACGGGGGGGGATACGCAGTATTTT. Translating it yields CASSTGAATGGDTQYF.